The rows below give T cell receptor beta chains drawn from one sample of a study of cytomegalovirus exposure and HLA in healthy donors. Only in-frame clones appear in the TCRdb table, and some are missing; sequencing was by immunoSEQ multiplex PCR. The sample has about 180,000 clones; around 80% are singletons. The sequenced sample was PBMCs. All receptors derive from a man between 18 and 29 years old in good health and CMV-seronegative. Each CDR3 is given with its conserved first and last residue. A row's size may be missing; if present it is once, few, many or a size class.

CDR3	length	V	size
CASSQASPGVAGELEKLFF	19	TRBV4-3	few
CASSPTVGGGIRMGAFF	17	TRBV2	-
CSVGGRRDNEQFF	13	TRBV29-1	-
CASSLGDRVMDGYTF	15	TRBV7-2	-
CSARSGSSYEQYF	13	TRBV29-1	-
CASSSTSGRASYNEQFF	17	TRBV7-9	-
CASSIGEAENEQFF	14	TRBV19	-
CASSLTDSYNSPLHF	15	TRBV7-8	once
CSVLASGQVWGEGIYYEQYF	20	TRBV29-1	few
CASSLGLAGLTDTQYF	16	TRBV5-8	-
CASSPRQASSYEQYF	15	TRBV7-9	few
CASSATGDYGYTF	13	TRBV9	-
CASRQVTETQYF	12	TRBV7-9	-
CASSLYAGGIDTQYF	15	TRBV27	-
CASSQERKDRVNTEAFF	17	TRBV4-3	-
CASSAHWTGGSEAFF	15	TRBV7-8	few
CASSPTTGKVELREKLFF	18	TRBV25-1	few
CASRLAGLTSTDTQYF	16	TRBV10-2	-
CASSLGGLAGEVEQYF	16	TRBV13	-
CASSTGDRGSPGTF	14	TRBV5-1	-
CASSRLGVGGGSYNEQFF	18	TRBV4-2	once
CASSQGTAGGRDNEQFF	17	TRBV4-2	-
CSASGKETQYF	11	TRBV20-1	-
CASSTGQAAYGYTF	14	TRBV19	-